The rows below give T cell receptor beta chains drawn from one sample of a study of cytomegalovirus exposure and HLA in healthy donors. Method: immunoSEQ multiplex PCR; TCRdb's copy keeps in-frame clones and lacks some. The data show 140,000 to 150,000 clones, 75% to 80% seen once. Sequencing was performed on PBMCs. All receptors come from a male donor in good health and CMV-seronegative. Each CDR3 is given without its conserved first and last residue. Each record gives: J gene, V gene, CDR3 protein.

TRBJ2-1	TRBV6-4	ASSVGGRIDEQF
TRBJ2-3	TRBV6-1	ASILRGGFTDTQY
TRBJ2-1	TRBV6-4	ASSDWASGVHNEQF
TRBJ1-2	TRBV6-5	ASRLTGTGGFGYT
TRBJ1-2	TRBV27	ASSLGGNYGYT
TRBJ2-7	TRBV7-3	ASSPGAAFYEQY
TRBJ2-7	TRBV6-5	ASSSRTSGSFYEQY
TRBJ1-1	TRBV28	ASSLGQGNTEAF
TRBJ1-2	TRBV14	ASSQAVNYGYT
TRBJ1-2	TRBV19	ASSPGGQIISYGYT
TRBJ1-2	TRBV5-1	ASSLGQGIGYGYT
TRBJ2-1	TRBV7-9	ASSLGVGGNEQF
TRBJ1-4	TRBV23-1	ASSRSTGALREKLF
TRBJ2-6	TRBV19	ASSIAGSGANVLT
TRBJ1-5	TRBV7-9	SSSKTGYSNQPQH
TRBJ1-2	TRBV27	ASSLRENYGYT
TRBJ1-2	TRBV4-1	ASSHRDRGSSEDGYT
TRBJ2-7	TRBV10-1	ASSSGRENEQY
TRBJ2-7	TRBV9	ASSVEAAGVEQY
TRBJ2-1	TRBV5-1	ASSTSAGAVYEQF
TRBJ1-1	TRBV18	ASSQTDTNTEAF
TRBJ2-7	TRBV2	ASSRFGYEQY
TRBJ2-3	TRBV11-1	ASSPKSTEADTQY
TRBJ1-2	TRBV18	ASSPLEGSNYGYT
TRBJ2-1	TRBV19	ASSITEAGGSYNEQF
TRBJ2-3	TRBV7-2	ASSFPNRLAGPGRDTQY
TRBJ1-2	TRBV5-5	ASTPGTGLGYT
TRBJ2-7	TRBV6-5	ASSYERLAADEQY
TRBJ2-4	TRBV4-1	ASSQDRGEGRSSQY
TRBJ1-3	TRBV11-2	ASSYGYRGQTGNTIY
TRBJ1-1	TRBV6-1	ASRTMTGGPEAF
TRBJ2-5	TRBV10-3	AISERGQGETQY
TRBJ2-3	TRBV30	AWSPPGRGTQY
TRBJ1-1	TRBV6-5	ASIPGQGLTEAF
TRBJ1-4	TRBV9	ASSVGALGGEKLF
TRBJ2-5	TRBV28	ASSFRGLSQETQY
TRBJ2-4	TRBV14	ASSLSGGPLVY
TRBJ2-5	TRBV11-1	ASSRNGIVGREKETQY
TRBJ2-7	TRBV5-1	ASSLDVGQTKY
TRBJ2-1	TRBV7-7	ASSLEQGAINEQF
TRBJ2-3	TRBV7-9	ASSPGWTTDTQY
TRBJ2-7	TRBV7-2	ASSPRQGAVYEQY
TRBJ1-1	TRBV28	ASSTPSGLEAF
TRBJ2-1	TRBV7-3	ASSLGTSSYNEQF
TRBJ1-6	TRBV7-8	ASSLVPTGSGETPLH
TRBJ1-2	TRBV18	ASSQNAGGANYGYT
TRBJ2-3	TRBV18	ASSPVTASDTQY
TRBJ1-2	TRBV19	ASTLVTENYGYT
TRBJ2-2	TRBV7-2	ASSLGQGTKTGELF
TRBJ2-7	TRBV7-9	SSSLRDGGTPYEQY
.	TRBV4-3	ASSQGRTVYEQY
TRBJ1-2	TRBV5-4	ASSFEAGRGYGYT
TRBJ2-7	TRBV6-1	ASSDRTGIYEQY
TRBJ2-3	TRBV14	ASSQIIGQAGHPDTQY
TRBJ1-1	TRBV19	ASSIRGRQGLPEAF
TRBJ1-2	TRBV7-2	ASSFPSGAYGYT
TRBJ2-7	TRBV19	ASSRLAGGLYEQY